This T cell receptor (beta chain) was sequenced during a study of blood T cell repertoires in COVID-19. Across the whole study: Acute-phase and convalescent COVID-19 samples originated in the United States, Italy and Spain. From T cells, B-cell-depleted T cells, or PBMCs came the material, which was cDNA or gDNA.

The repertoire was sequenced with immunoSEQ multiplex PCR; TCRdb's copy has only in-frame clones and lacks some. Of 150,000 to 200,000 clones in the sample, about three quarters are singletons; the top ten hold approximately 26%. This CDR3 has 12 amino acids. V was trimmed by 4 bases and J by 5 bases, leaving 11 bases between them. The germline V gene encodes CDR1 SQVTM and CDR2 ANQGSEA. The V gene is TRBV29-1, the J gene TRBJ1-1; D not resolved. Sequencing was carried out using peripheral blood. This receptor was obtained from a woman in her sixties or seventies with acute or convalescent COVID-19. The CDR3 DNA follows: TGCAGCGTTGGGGCCCCCGGAACTGAAGCTTTCTTT. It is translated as CSVGAPGTEAFF.